This TCR beta chain appears in the sequencing data of a study of T cells after yellow fever vaccination. Turning to the study itself: SMART-Seq v4 Ultra Low Input prepared libraries from low-cell fractions.

As regards this clonotype: No antigen is known for it.

This CDR3 comprises 15 residues. After removal of 7 bases from V and 4 bases from J, the junction contained 10 bases not matched to a gene. TCRdb reprocessed the 5' RACE reads via MiXCR and lists one record per CDR3 protein. This sample has roughly 260,000 distinct CDR3 sequences, with 10% to 15% found just once. Study-level points and caveats: Shared CD4/CD8 clonotypes were a small share, likely from convergent recombination. At around 95% for CD4 and approximately 89% for CD8, most primary-vaccination clones showed up again after the booster.

The input for sequencing was CD4+ T cells sorted from PBMCs, taken 45 days after the yellow fever booster vaccination. This TCR came from a man aged 30 to 45 who received the YFV17D yellow fever vaccine. The chain recombines TRBV12-3 or TRBV12-4 with TRBJ2-7, with 10 bases aligning to TRBD1. CDR3 sequence (DNA): TGTGCCAGCACGAGGAGGGGACAGGGGTCGTACGAGCAGTACTTC. Translation: CASTRRGQGSYEQYF.